This TCR beta chain stems from a study of OX40 agonist ivuxolimab in advanced cancers. Across the whole study: Two patients with cutaneous melanoma and one with hepatocellular carcinoma, three in total, showed partial responses.

Whole-study results and caveats: At 0.1 to 3.0 mg/kg and by week 6, CD4+ and CD8+ T cells in the blood had expanded clonally. Compared with CD4+, CD8+ T cells on average had more expanded clones.

The germline gives CDR1 SGHNT, CDR2 YYREEE (reference sequence). The CDR3 extends over 17 amino acids. V was pared by 5 bases and J by 2 bases, with 20 bases between. A note on this clone: The antigen is unknown.

The investigators sampled blood at baseline, at cycle 4 day 1, and at cycle 7 day 1. Libraries were prepared by immunoSEQ multiplex PCR; TCRdb keeps only in-frame clonotypes and omits some of them. This sample yields about 110,000 clones, of which roughly 90% are seen a single time; 0.27% belongs to the top ten. Sequencing used CD4+ or CD8+ T cells sorted from blood, obtained in a trial of the OX40 agonist ivuxolimab. This clonotype was obtained from an adult with an advanced solid tumor such as melanoma, head and neck, liver or kidney cancer. The V gene is TRBV5-4, the J gene TRBJ2-1, with D perhaps assigned TRBD1 or TRBD2 (7 bases each). CDR3 region: CASSRSGGALTYNEQFF. The CDR3 coding sequence is TGTGCCAGCAGTCGATCAGGGGGGGCCCTAACCTACAATGAGCAGTTCTTC.